This T cell receptor (beta chain) was observed in a study of blood T cell repertoires in COVID-19. Study at large: Acute-phase and convalescent COVID-19 samples originated in the United States, Italy and Spain. PBMCs, B-cell-depleted T cells, or T cells provided the cDNA or gDNA that made up the material.

Trimming pared 6 bases from V and 3 bases from J, leaving 20 bases between. Germline CDR1 is SGHNT and CDR2 is YYREEE (reference sequence). The CDR3 is 16 residues long. In the original analysis: By means of reference gene primer amplification, nucleated cell counts were estimated. The method was immunoSEQ multiplex PCR; TCRdb's version includes in-frame clones alone and lacks a portion of them. The V and J calls and clone size were taken over from that table, and D and trimming were inferred from the DNA. The sample shows 170,000 or so clones, roughly 84% of them seen only once. This clone was detected only a few times.

V gene TRBV5-4 combines with J gene TRBJ2-3; TRBD2 is a possible D gene (7 bases). The sequence was obtained from a young man with active or convalescent COVID-19. Source material: peripheral blood. The CDR3 region is CASNRERGGVTDTQYF. The DNA for the CDR3 is TGTGCCAGCAACCGGGAAAGGGGGGGCGTGACAGATACGCAGTATTTT.